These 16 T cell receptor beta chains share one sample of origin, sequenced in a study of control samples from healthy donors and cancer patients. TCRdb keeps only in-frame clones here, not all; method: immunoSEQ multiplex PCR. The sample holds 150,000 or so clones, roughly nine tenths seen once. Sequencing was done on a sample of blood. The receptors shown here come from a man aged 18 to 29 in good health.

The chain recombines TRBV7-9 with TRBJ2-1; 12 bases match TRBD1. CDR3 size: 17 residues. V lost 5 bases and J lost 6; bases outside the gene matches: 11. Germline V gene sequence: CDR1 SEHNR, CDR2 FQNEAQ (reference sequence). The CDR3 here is CASSGRDRGRVFNEQFF. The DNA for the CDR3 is TGTGCCAGCAGCGGCCGGGACAGGGGGCGAGTATTCAATGAGCAGTTCTTC.

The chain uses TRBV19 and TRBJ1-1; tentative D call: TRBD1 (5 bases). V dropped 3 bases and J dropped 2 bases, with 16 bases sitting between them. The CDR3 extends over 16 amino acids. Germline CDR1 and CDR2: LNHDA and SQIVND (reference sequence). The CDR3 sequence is CASSMGKRGINTEAFF. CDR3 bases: TGTGCCAGTAGTATGGGAAAACGGGGGATTAACACTGAAGCTTTCTTT.

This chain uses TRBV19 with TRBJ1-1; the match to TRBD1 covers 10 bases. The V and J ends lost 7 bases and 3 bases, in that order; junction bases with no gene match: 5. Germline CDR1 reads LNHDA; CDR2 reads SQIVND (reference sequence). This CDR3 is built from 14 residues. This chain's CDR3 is CASTLDRGDTEAFF. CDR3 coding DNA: TGTGCCAGTACCCTGGACAGGGGGGACACTGAAGCTTTCTTT.

CDR3 sequence reads: CASSLSSGAITDTQYF. For the CDR3, the DNA is TGTGCCAGCAGTTTATCTTCTGGGGCGATCACAGATACGCAGTATTTT. The rearrangement joins TRBV27 to TRBJ2-3, with D tentatively TRBD1 (5 bases). The CDR3 runs 16 residues. From germline, CDR1 is MNHEY and CDR2 SMNVEV (reference sequence). V dropped 0 bases and J dropped 2 bases, with 12 bases sitting between them.

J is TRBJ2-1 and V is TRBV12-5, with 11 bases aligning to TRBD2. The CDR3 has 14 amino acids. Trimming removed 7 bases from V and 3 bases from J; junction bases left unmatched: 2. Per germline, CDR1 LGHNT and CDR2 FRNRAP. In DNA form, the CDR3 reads TGTGCTAGTGAGGGACTAGCGGACTACAATGAGCAGTTCTTC. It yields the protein CASEGLADYNEQFF.

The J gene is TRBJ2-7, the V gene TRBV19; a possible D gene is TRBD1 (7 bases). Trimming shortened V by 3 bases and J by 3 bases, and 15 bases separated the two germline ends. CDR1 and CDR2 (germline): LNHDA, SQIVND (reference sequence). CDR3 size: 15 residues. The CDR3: CASSISRGQSYEQYF. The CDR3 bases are TGTGCCAGTAGTATTTCGCGGGGACAGAGCTACGAGCAGTACTTC.

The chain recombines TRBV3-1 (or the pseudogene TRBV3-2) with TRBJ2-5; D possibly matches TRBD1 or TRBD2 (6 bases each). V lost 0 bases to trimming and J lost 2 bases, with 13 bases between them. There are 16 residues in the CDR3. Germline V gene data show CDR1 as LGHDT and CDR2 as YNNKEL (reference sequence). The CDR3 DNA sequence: TGTGCCAGCAGCCAAGATCGGGGGCTACGACAAGAGACCCAGTACTTC. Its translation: CASSQDRGLRQETQYF.

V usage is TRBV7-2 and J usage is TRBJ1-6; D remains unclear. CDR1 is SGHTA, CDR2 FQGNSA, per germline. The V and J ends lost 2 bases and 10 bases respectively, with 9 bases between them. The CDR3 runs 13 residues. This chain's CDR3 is CASSLLGRSPLHF. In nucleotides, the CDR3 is TGTGCCAGCAGCTTATTAGGGAGGTCACCCCTCCACTTT.

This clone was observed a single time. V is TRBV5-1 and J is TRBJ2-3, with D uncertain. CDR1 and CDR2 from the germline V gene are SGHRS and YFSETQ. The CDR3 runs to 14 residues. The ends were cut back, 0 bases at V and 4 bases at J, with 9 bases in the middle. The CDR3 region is CASSLGPESDTQYF. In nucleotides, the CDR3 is TGCGCCAGCAGCTTGGGTCCAGAATCAGATACGCAGTATTTT.

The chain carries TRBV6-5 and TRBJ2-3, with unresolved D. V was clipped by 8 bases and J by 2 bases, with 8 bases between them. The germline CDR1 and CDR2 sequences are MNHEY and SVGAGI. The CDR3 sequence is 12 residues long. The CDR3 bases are TGTGCCAGCCGCGGAGACACAGATACGCAGTATTTT. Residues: CASRGDTDTQYF.

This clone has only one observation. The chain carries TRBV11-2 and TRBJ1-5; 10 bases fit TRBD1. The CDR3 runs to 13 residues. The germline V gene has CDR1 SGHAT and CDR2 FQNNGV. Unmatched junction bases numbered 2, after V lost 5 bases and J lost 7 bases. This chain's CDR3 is CASSPTGGQPQHF. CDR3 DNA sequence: TGTGCCAGCAGCCCGACAGGGGGCCAGCCCCAGCATTTT.

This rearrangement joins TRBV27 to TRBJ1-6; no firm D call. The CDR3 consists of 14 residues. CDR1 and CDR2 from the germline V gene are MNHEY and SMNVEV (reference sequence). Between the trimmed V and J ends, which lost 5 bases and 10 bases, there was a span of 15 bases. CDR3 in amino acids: CASSNGPFGSPLHF. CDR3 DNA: TGTGCCAGCAGTAACGGACCCTTCGGCTCACCCCTCCACTTT.

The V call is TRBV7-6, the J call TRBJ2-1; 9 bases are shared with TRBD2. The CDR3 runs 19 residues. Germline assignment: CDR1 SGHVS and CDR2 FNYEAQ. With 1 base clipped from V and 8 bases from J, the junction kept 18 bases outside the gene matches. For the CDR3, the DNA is TGTGCCAGCAGCTTAGTTGGTAGCGGGGGCCCATCCGGGGGCTATGAGCAGTTCTTC. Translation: CASSLVGSGGPSGGYEQFF.

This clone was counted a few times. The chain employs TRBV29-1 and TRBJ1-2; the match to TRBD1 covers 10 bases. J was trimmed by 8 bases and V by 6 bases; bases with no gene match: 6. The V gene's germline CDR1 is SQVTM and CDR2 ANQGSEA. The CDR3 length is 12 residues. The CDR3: CSVWGQGRGYTF. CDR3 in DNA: TGCAGCGTCTGGGGACAGGGGAGAGGCTACACCTTC.

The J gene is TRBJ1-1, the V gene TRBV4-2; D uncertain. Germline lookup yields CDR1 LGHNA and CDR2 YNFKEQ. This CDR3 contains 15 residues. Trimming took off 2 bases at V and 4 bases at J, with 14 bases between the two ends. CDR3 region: CASSQHVPPSTEAFF. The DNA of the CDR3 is TGTGCCAGCAGCCAACATGTCCCGCCGAGCACTGAAGCTTTCTTT.

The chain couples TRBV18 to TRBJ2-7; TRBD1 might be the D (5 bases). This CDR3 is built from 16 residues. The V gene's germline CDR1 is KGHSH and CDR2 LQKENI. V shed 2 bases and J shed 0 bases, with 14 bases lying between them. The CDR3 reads CASSPGAELSSYEQYF. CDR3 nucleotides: TGTGCCAGCTCACCAGGGGCGGAACTGAGCTCCTACGAGCAGTACTTC.